This T cell receptor (beta chain) was recovered during a study of blood T cell repertoires in COVID-19 (dated by TCRdb to the early 2020s). With respect to the entire study: Samples covering the acute and convalescent phases of COVID-19 were provided by collaborators in the United States, Italy and Spain. The dataset comprised deeply sampled blood TCRbeta repertoires from subjects exposed to, actively infected with, or recovered from COVID-19. Sample metadata almost always included a de-identified subject ID, COVID-19 status, age in years and sex. The material from the prospective study consisted of cDNA or gDNA derived from T cells, B-cell-depleted T cells, or PBMCs. The repertoires were released in a freely available public database intended as a resource for research on the immune response to SARS-CoV-2. Samples came from the ongoing ImmuneRACE study (first 160 participants) plus 1,254 subjects from 6 global collaborators. Where available, HLA class I and class II types were taken from metadata supplied by the sample provider and were not determined by assay-based typing.

The paper as a whole reports these results and caveats: How much clinical and demographic metadata was included differed by source and by participant, and the metadata was provided uncurated.

TCRbeta CDR3 regions were amplified from genomic DNA using the immunoSEQ Assay, a bias-controlled multiplex PCR. Per the authors' processing: The number of nucleated cells in each sample was estimated by amplification of reference gene primers within the assay. Sequence reads were collapsed and filtered to measure the absolute abundance of every unique TCRbeta CDR3 rearrangement. For each sample, productive Simpson clonality was calculated by taking the square root of Simpson's diversity index across productive rearrangements. Here the immuneACCESS table is served through TCRdb, limited to in-frame sequences with V and J called. Missing clones are a known gap in these copies; in checked studies unresolved V genes cover under half, and the rest lacks a known reason. V and J calls and clone size follow that table, whereas D and trimming were derived from the DNA. The sample profile shows 250,000 or so clones; over 80% of them were found once. The top ten constitute roughly 4.3% of the sample.

Points on this clone: It lacks a known antigen. Base quality data are lacking; no much larger clone is found one base away.

The CDR3 goes from the cysteine to the phenylalanine over 14 residues. The read is trimmed to its CDR3 DNA, 42 bases read in frame from base 1. The V end loses 1 base and the J end loses 4 bases, and a stretch of 10 bases separates them. Via the germline V gene (reference sequence), CDR1 is LGHDT and CDR2 YNNKEL. Enrolling through a virtual design, the prospective study's participants ranged in age from roughly 18 to 89 years and lived across roughly 24 United States geographic areas. In the prospective study, participants were assigned to cohorts based on the clinical history participants reported in a screening survey and a study questionnaire. Each participant in the prospective study had whole blood, serum and a nasopharyngeal or oropharyngeal swab collected by mobile phlebotomists. Prospective study participants could optionally give additional blood draws and questionnaires over an approximately 2-month period. Prospective study blood samples were shipped either frozen or at room temperature before DNA extraction.

Sequenced material: PBMCs or T cells enriched from blood (not recorded which). The TCR was taken from a woman aged 25 to 39 with acute COVID-19. The chain employs TRBV3-1 (or the pseudogene TRBV3-2) and TRBJ1-1; the D region possibly corresponds to TRBD1 (6 bases align). The CDR3 in this case is CASSQGGLSTEAFF. The sequence in DNA is TGTGCCAGCAGCCAAGGGGGGCTGAGCACTGAAGCTTTCTTT.